The rows below give T cell receptor beta chains drawn from one sample of a study of control samples from healthy donors and cancer patients. Using immunoSEQ multiplex PCR, the repertoire was profiled, and TCRdb retains in-frame clones only, with some absent. The sample yields 95,000 to 150,000 clones, approximately 92% seen once. The source material was PBMCs. The receptor source for this set is a man older than 75 with head and neck cancer. Both conserved end residues are part of each CDR3. D genes are given only for firm matches. Not every row has a clone size; where given, it reads once, few, many or a size class.

size: .
V: TRBV19
J: TRBJ1-5
D: .
DNA: TGTGCCAGTAGTATAGGAGGGGTATCCCAGCATTTT
CDR3: CASSIGGVSQHF

size: .
V: TRBV18
J: TRBJ1-6
D: TRBD1
DNA: TGTGCCAGCTCACCTCGGACAGGGGGTGCCTCACCCCTCCACTTT
CDR3: CASSPRTGGASPLHF

size: .
V: TRBV6-1
J: TRBJ1-2
D: .
DNA: TGTGCCAGCAGTGAAGGAGGCAGTGACTATGGCTACACCTTC
CDR3: CASSEGGSDYGYTF

size: .
V: TRBV27
J: TRBJ2-1
D: TRBD2
DNA: TGTGCCAGCAGCATGGGACTAGCGGGAGCCAATGAGCAGTTCTTC
CDR3: CASSMGLAGANEQFF

size: .
V: TRBV28
J: TRBJ1-2
D: TRBD1
DNA: TGTGCCAGCAGTTCATACCGGGACAGGGGGGAGGGTGGCTACACCTTC
CDR3: CASSSYRDRGEGGYTF

size: .
V: TRBV6-2/TRBV6-3
J: TRBJ1-2
D: TRBD1
DNA: TGTGCCAGCAGTTTCCTGGACAGGGTGGGCTATGGCTACACCTTC
CDR3: CASSFLDRVGYGYTF

size: .
V: TRBV28
J: TRBJ1-4
D: .
DNA: TGTGCCAGCAGACAGACTAATGAAAAACTGTTTTTT
CDR3: CASRQTNEKLFF

size: .
V: TRBV7-8
J: TRBJ1-6
D: .
DNA: TGTGCCAGCAGCTTACTAGGGACAAGCCCCGGGGGGAATTCACCCCTCCACTTT
CDR3: CASSLLGTSPGGNSPLHF

size: .
V: TRBV6-5
J: TRBJ2-7
D: .
DNA: TGTGCCAGCACACGCGCGGGCCGCTCGTACGAGCAGTACTTC
CDR3: CASTRAGRSYEQYF

size: .
V: TRBV20-1
J: TRBJ1-1
D: .
DNA: TGCAGTGCAAGACGAAGCACTGAAGCTTTCTTT
CDR3: CSARRSTEAFF

size: .
V: TRBV2
J: TRBJ2-7
D: .
DNA: TGTGCCAGCAGTGATTTTGTCTCCTACGAGCAGTACTTC
CDR3: CASSDFVSYEQYF

size: few
V: TRBV15
J: TRBJ1-2
D: .
DNA: TGTGCCACCAGCACCCTTGGGGAGGGCGGCTATGGCTACACCTTC
CDR3: CATSTLGEGGYGYTF

size: .
V: TRBV19
J: TRBJ1-2
D: .
DNA: TGTGCCAGTAGCCGGGTTAGGGAGGCCTATGGCTACACCTTC
CDR3: CASSRVREAYGYTF

size: .
V: TRBV9
J: TRBJ2-1
D: TRBD2
DNA: TGTGCCAGCAGCCCCCAGGGACTAGCTAACAATGAGCAGTTCTTC
CDR3: CASSPQGLANNEQFF

size: few
V: TRBV4-3
J: TRBJ2-7
D: .
DNA: TGCGCCAGCAGCCAAGAGGCCCTTAGGGGGGAGGGCCTCCACTACGAGCAGTACTTC
CDR3: CASSQEALRGEGLHYEQYF

size: .
V: TRBV5-4
J: TRBJ2-7
D: .
DNA: TGTGCCAGCAGCTTTGAGGGTTTCAGGAACGAGCAGTACTTC
CDR3: CASSFEGFRNEQYF

size: .
V: TRBV30
J: TRBJ1-2
D: TRBD1
DNA: TGTGCCTGGAGTGTACATTTCAGGGGGGGCTACACCTTC
CDR3: CAWSVHFRGGYTF

size: .
V: TRBV5-4
J: TRBJ2-4
D: TRBD1
DNA: TGTGCCAGCAGCCACAAGGGGGCGCTTGCCAAAAACATTCAGTACTTC
CDR3: CASSHKGALAKNIQYF

size: .
V: TRBV15
J: TRBJ2-7
D: .
DNA: TGTGCCACCAGCAGAGATCTTCTAGCCCACGAGCAGTACTTC
CDR3: CATSRDLLAHEQYF

size: .
V: TRBV12-3/TRBV12-4
J: TRBJ1-2
D: .
DNA: TGTGCCAGCAGTAGGGGACGTTCCCGCGGCTACACCTTC
CDR3: CASSRGRSRGYTF

size: .
V: TRBV18
J: TRBJ1-3
D: .
DNA: TGTGCCAGCTCACCTGGACTAACACGAAACACCATATATTTT
CDR3: CASSPGLTRNTIYF

size: .
V: TRBV21-1
J: TRBJ2-1
D: .
DNA: TGTGCCAGCAGCCATCCTTGGACAGGCAATGAGCAGTTCTTC
CDR3: CASSHPWTGNEQFF

size: .
V: TRBV7-9
J: TRBJ2-3
D: TRBD2
DNA: TGTGCCAGCAGCCCCATAGCGGGGGTTAGCACAGATACGCAGTATTTT
CDR3: CASSPIAGVSTDTQYF

size: once
V: TRBV18
J: TRBJ2-5
D: .
DNA: TGTGCCAGCTCGGCGGCACATAAGGAGACCCAGTACTTC
CDR3: CASSAAHKETQYF

size: .
V: TRBV28
J: TRBJ1-2
D: TRBD1
DNA: TGTGCCAGCAGTTCGCATTACAGGACAGGGGAACGAGGCTACACCTTC
CDR3: CASSSHYRTGERGYTF

size: .
V: TRBV11-3
J: TRBJ2-5
D: .
DNA: TGTGCCAGCAGCCTTAGCATAGGGGGAGGCGAGGAGACCCAGTACTTC
CDR3: CASSLSIGGGEETQYF

size: .
V: TRBV19
J: TRBJ2-1
D: TRBD2
DNA: TGTGCCAGTAGTACCCCACCAAGACTAGCAGGGACTAGGGCAGAGCAGTTCTTC
CDR3: CASSTPPRLAGTRAEQFF